This TCR beta chain is drawn from a study of T cells expressing NK-cell markers. The V gene's germline CDR1 is LNHNV and CDR2 YYDKDF (reference sequence). This CDR3 spans 15 amino acids. After re-calling the 5' RACE reads, TCRdb lists one entry per CDR3 protein, DNA absent. The sample table sets out some 450,000 distinct CDR3 sequences. This clonotype originated in a woman between 18 and 75 years old in good health. The rearrangement links TRBV15 to TRBJ2-7; TCRdb outputs TRBD2, but without DNA this stays unchecked. The specimen was blood T cells: a sorted CD56 or NKG2C T cell subset, CD4+ or CD8+ T cells, or bulk PBMC T cells (not recorded which). The CDR3 loop is CATSRDEGLDYEQYF.